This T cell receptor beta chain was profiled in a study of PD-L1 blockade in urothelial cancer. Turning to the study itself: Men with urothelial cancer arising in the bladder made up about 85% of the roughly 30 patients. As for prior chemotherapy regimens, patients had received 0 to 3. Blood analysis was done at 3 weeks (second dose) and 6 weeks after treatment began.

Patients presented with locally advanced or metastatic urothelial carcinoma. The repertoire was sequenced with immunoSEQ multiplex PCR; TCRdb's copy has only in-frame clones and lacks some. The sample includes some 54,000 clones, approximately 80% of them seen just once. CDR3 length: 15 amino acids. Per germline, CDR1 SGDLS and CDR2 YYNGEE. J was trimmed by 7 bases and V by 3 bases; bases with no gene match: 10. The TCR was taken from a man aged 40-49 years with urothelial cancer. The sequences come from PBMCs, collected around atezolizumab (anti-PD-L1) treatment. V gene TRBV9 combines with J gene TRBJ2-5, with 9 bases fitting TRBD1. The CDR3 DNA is TGTGCCAGCAGCGAGGGGGACAGGGCCTGGGGGACCCAGTACTTC. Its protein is CASSEGDRAWGTQYF.